This record covers a single T cell receptor beta chain. Its cognate antigen is unknown. This entry is derived from a study of long-term antiretroviral therapy in people with HIV. Findings of the study overall: HIV repertoire CDR3 lengths ranged less widely than those of controls. Clones showing expansion before ART dominated the repertoire at all time points. From about 2003 to 2018, blood was obtained, possibly while participants received older ART regimens.

Ahead of DNA extraction, samples held 1-10 million cryopreserved PBMC each. At survey level, the immunoSEQ assay was run in its v3.0 version. Repertoires were generated with immunoSEQ multiplex PCR, while TCRdb's copy carries only in-frame clones and drops some. The sample holds 30,000 to 40,000 clones, about three quarters seen once. In germline, CDR1 is SGHVS, CDR2 FNYEAQ. Trimming left V 2 bases short and J 1 base short, with 11 bases between. The CDR3 spans 15 residues. The V gene is TRBV7-6, the J gene TRBJ2-5, with no clear D. Here the sequenced sample was unsorted PBMCs, taken 3.1 years after starting antiretroviral therapy. This sequence was found in a woman in her fifties or sixties with HIV. The CDR3, as DNA: TGTGCCAGCAGCTTAAACGCGGCAGCCCAAGAGACCCAGTACTTC. Translated, it gives CASSLNAAAQETQYF.